This T cell receptor beta chain was identified during a study of beta chain features in type 1 diabetes. CDR1 and CDR2 from the germline V gene are SGHTA and FQGTGA. V lost 5 bases and J 0 bases, leaving 12 bases between the germline ends. CDR3 size: 15 residues. Study-level findings and limits: The study found fewer insertions and more deletions at VDJ junctions in type 1 diabetes patients. Naive, central memory and Treg TCRB repertoires seemed to resemble each other more closely in patients than they did in healthy donors. Type 1 diabetes patients had moderately but significantly shorter TCRB CDR3s in all four CD4+ subsets.

This clone was recorded a few times. The target antigen is unknown. The investigators reverse transcribed all of the isolated RNA, so they sequenced expressed TCRB transcripts. Assay: immunoSEQ multiplex PCR; the TCRdb copy retains only in-frame clones and omits some. The repertoire consists of hundreds of thousands of clones, with around an eighth occurring once and the leading ten covering 0.02% to 0.025%. V and J are TRBV7-3 and TRBJ2-3; D is unresolved. The sample comprised naive CD4+ T cells from blood. The sequence was obtained from a young man with type 1 diabetes. The CDR3 DNA sequence: TGTGCCAGCAGCCGAGAATCCACTAGCACAGATACGCAGTATTTT. Amino acid sequence: CASSRESTSTDTQYF.